One and the same sample provided the 18 T cell receptor beta chains below, sequenced in a study of T cell repertoires in cytomegalovirus infection. Using its own MiXCR run on the reads, TCRdb lists one record per CDR3 protein. Of 650,000 to 900,000 distinct CDR3 sequences listed, 30% to 35% are singletons. Their antigens remain unidentified. The starting material was cultured CD8+ T cells from PBMCs, obtained from culture after CMV antigen stimulation. The receptors were gathered from a human donor in good health (CMV status not recorded). Some clones in this sample may be carry-over from other donors' samples.

This clonotype occurred many times. The V gene is TRBV7-8, the J gene TRBJ2-5; tentatively, D is TRBD1 (6 bases). The CDR3 spans 16 residues. V lost 1 base to trimming and J lost 2 bases, with 14 bases between them. The germline gives CDR1 SGHVS, CDR2 FQNEAQ. CDR3: CASSLEFHRAQETQYF. The DNA of the CDR3 is TGTGCCAGCAGCTTAGAGTTTCACAGGGCACAAGAGACCCAGTACTTC.

The table lists this clonotype with many counts. CDR3 DNA: TGTGCCAGCAGTTTTTCGGGGGCAGGCGAAAAACTGTTTTTT. It encodes CASSFSGAGEKLFF. The chain is built from TRBV12-3 or TRBV12-4 and TRBJ1-4; D possibly corresponds to TRBD1 (6 bases). CDR3 length: 14 residues. Trimming took 3 bases from V and 8 from J, leaving 13 bases between them.

This chain joins TRBV12-3 or TRBV12-4 and TRBJ2-5; D might be TRBD1 (5 bases). The CDR3 extends over 13 amino acids. Trimming removed 2 bases at V and 7 bases at J, with 11 bases between. CDR3 nucleotide sequence: TGTGCCAGCAGTTTATCAGGGAAGGTGACCCAGTACTTC. The encoded protein is CASSLSGKVTQYF.

Note on this clonotype: The junction does not match germline at one end; this may be a read error. The CDR3 protein is CASSQGGGNEQFF. DNA for the CDR3: TGTGCCAGCAGCCAAGGGGGGGGGAATGAGCAGTTCTTC. The gene calls are TRBV4-1 and TRBJ2-1; D is perhaps TRBD2 (7 bases). The length of the CDR3 is 13 residues. Germline V gives CDR1 MGHRA, CDR2 YSYEKL.

J is TRBJ2-5 and V is TRBV10-2, with 7 bases fitting TRBD1. This CDR3 spans 16 amino acids. CDR1 and CDR2 from the germline V gene are WSHSY and SAAADI. With V trimmed by 6 bases and J by 4 bases, 14 bases remained unmatched. The CDR3 reads CASREDRIRDGETQYF. For the CDR3, the DNA is TGCGCCAGCAGGGAGGACAGGATCAGAGATGGAGAGACCCAGTACTTC.

The rearrangement uses TRBV29-1 and TRBJ1-2; no definite D call. The CDR3 spans 11 residues. CDR1 is SQVTM, CDR2 ANQGSEA, per germline. Trimming stripped 7 bases from V and 8 bases from J, with 14 bases between. In nucleotides, the CDR3 is TGCAGCGCAGAAGACCGCGGGGGCTACACCTTC. It is translated as CSAEDRGGYTF.

CDR3 in amino acids: CSANAPGLVSYNEQFF. CDR3 nucleotides: TGCAGTGCTAACGCCCCGGGACTAGTCTCCTACAATGAGCAGTTCTTC. The V gene is TRBV20-1, the J gene TRBJ2-1; 8 nucleotides line up with TRBD2. Germline CDR1 and CDR2: DFQATT and SNEGSKA (reference sequence). After removal of 4 bases from V and 0 bases from J, the junction contained 8 bases not matched to a gene. The CDR3 has 16 amino acids.

The chain employs TRBV4-1 and TRBJ1-5; TRBD1 agrees at 7 bases. The trim removed 6 bases at V and 1 base at J, leaving 6 bases unmatched. Germline lookup yields CDR1 MGHRA and CDR2 YSYEKL. The CDR3 is made up of 15 amino acids. The CDR3 here is CASRGRDSSNQPQHF. The CDR3 nucleotides are TGCGCCAGCAGAGGAAGGGACAGCAGCAATCAGCCCCAGCATTTT.

As concerns this clonotype: Since a much larger clone is just one base distant, this may be a read error. The chain recombines TRBV7-2 with TRBJ1-2; the D gene is possibly TRBD1 (6 bases). CDR1 is SGHTA and CDR2 is FQGNSA in the germline V gene. CDR3 length: 14 amino acids. The CDR3 reads CASSLGQGPYGYIF. CDR3 DNA sequence: TGTGCCAGCAGCTTAGGCCAGGGGCCCTATGGCTACATCTTC.

The rearrangement links TRBV12-3 or TRBV12-4 to TRBJ1-5; TRBD1 matches at 9 bases. The CDR3 has 15 residues. After removal of 5 bases from V and 5 bases from J, the junction contained 7 bases not matched to a gene. The DNA of the CDR3 is TGTGCCAGCAGTCAAGGGACAGGGTCATATCAGCCCCAGCATTTT. This encodes CASSQGTGSYQPQHF.

The V and J genes are TRBV28 and TRBJ1-5, with D uncertain. CDR1 and CDR2 (germline): MDHEN, SYDVKM. The length of the CDR3 is 9 residues. This CDR3 reads CAGGKPQHF. In nucleotides, the CDR3 is TGTGCAGGAGGGAAGCCCCAGCATTTT. The full variable domain, with the rest looked up from reference TRBV28 and TRBJ1-5, is DVKVTQSSRYLVKRTGEKVFLECVQDMDHENMFWYRQDPGLGLRLIYFSYDVKMKEKGDIPEGYSVSREKKERFSLILESASTNQTSMYLCAGGKPQHFGDGTRLSIL.

The chain links TRBV4-3 to TRBJ2-3; D may be TRBD1 or TRBD2 (5 bases each). The CDR3 consists of 13 residues. Germline loops: CDR1 LGHNA, CDR2 YSLEER. Trimming pared 4 bases from V and 10 bases from J, leaving 15 bases between. The CDR3 DNA is TGCGCCAGCAGCCCCGACCTCGGGGCCGCGCAGTATTTT. Protein sequence: CASSPDLGAAQYF.

CDR3 residues: CASSYGGPYSYNEQFF. CDR3 DNA: TGTGCCAGCAGCTATGGCGGACCGTACTCCTACAATGAGCAGTTCTTC. The chain employs TRBV12-3 or TRBV12-4 and TRBJ2-1, with D unclear. CDR3 length: 16 amino acids. The germline V and J ends were trimmed by 6 bases and 0 bases, with 15 bases remaining between them.

Concerning this clonotype: A much larger clone differs by one base, so this may be a read error. The rearrangement links TRBV7-8 to TRBJ2-7, with 7 bases aligning to TRBD2. This CDR3 comprises 14 residues. Germline CDR1 and CDR2: SGHVS and FQNEAQ. This chain's CDR3 is CANSRGGATYEQYF. CDR3 nucleotides: TGTGCCAACAGCCGGGGAGGGGCCACCTACGAGCAGTACTTC.

The chain couples TRBV9 to TRBJ2-3; D is uncertain. The CDR3 length is 14 residues. The ends were cut back, 4 bases at V and 0 bases at J, with 9 bases in the middle. Germline V gene lookup returns CDR1 SGDLS and CDR2 YYNGEE. In DNA, the CDR3 is TGTGCCAGCAGCCGGAGACCTAGCACAGATACGCAGTATTTT. Translation: CASSRRPSTDTQYF. Combining the CDR3 with reference TRBV9 and TRBJ2-3 gives the whole variable domain DSGVTQTPKHLITATGQRVTLRCSPRSGDLSVYWYQQSLDQGLQFLIQYYNGEERAKGNILERFSAQQFPDLHSELNLSSLELGDSALYFCASSRRPSTDTQYFGPGTRLTVL.

The genes are TRBV2 and TRBJ1-2; unclear D gene. Trimming pared 8 bases from V and 2 bases from J, leaving 9 bases between. Germline-derived CDR1 and CDR2 are SNHLY and FYNNEI. The CDR3 sequence is 12 residues long. The CDR3 region is CASYIPNYGYTF. CDR3 coding DNA: TGTGCCAGCTATATCCCGAACTATGGCTACACCTTC.

The rearrangement uses TRBV6-5 and TRBJ2-2; D is undetermined. V was clipped by 7 bases and J by 2 bases, with 5 bases between them. Germline V gene data show CDR1 as MNHEY and CDR2 as SVGAGI. CDR3 length: 12 amino acids. CDR3: CASIPNTGELFF. The CDR3 nucleotides read TGTGCCAGCATTCCCAACACCGGGGAGCTGTTTTTT.

This clonotype was seen only a few times. This rearrangement joins TRBV7-9 to TRBJ2-5; D is perhaps TRBD1 (5 bases). Trimming removed 5 bases at V and 2 bases at J, with 18 bases between. The germline V gene has CDR1 SEHNR and CDR2 FQNEAQ (reference sequence). The CDR3 loop spans 16 amino acids. The CDR3 loop is CASSPASTVYQETQYF. The CDR3 bases are TGTGCCAGCAGCCCCGCGTCGACAGTTTATCAAGAGACCCAGTACTTC.